The 14 T cell receptor beta chains below were found in one sample sequenced in a study of blood T cell repertoires in COVID-19. Produced via immunoSEQ multiplex PCR; TCRdb's table is partial and in-frame only. Of about 430,000 clones in the sample, nearly 90% are singletons; the top ten hold roughly 1.4%. The material sequenced was PBMCs or T cells enriched from blood (not recorded which). The receptors shown here come from a woman aged 18-29 years who had been exposed to COVID-19.

The gene calls are TRBV19 and TRBJ2-3, with 7 bases fitting TRBD2. The CDR3 loop spans 14 amino acids. The J segment lost 0 bases and the V segment lost 9 bases, leaving 6 bases of the junction unmatched. CDR1 and CDR2 from the germline V gene are LNHDA and SQIVND (reference sequence). The CDR3 sequence is CASRDGGSTDTQYF. CDR3 coding DNA: TGTGCCAGCCGTGACGGGGGGAGCACAGATACGCAGTATTTT.

This chain connects TRBV9 to TRBJ2-7; 8 bases map to TRBD1. The junction had 5 bases not matched to a gene; V was cut back by 4 bases and J by 5 bases. Germline CDR1 is SGDLS and CDR2 is YYNGEE. This CDR3 contains 13 residues. The CDR3 spells CASSLGGQDEQYF. The CDR3 DNA reads TGTGCCAGCAGCCTAGGGGGACAGGACGAGCAGTACTTC. Full variable domain (missing parts from reference TRBV9 and TRBJ2-7): DSGVTQTPKHLITATGQRVTLRCSPRSGDLSVYWYQQSLDQGLQFLIQYYNGEERAKGNILERFSAQQFPDLHSELNLSSLELGDSALYFCASSLGGQDEQYFGPGTRLTVT.

This clone came up once. At one end, the junction sequence differs from germline, possibly due to a read error. The chain combines TRBV18 with TRBJ2-1, with TRBD1 matching over 7 bases. The CDR3 totals 17 residues. Per germline, CDR1 KGHSH and CDR2 LQKENI. CDR3 region: CASSPNFQGVSYSEQFF. The CDR3 DNA reads TGTGCCAGCTCACCGAATTTTCAGGGGGTTTCTTACAGTGAGCAGTTCTTC. Drawing the rest from reference TRBV18 and TRBJ2-1, the complete variable domain is NAGVMQNPRHLVRRRGQEARLRCSPMKGHSHVYWYRQLPEEGLKFMVYLQKENIIDESGMPKERFSAEFPKEGPSILRIQQVVRGDSAAYFCASSPNFQGVSYSEQFFGPGTRLTVL.

The sample holds one count of this clone. The chain links TRBV7-2 to TRBJ2-7; TRBD2 is a possible D gene (5 bases). Germline CDR1 is SGHTA and CDR2 is FQGNSA. Between the trimmed V and J ends, which lost 1 base and 5 bases, there was a span of 18 bases. There are 16 residues in the CDR3. The DNA for the CDR3 is TGTGCCAGCAGCTTAGTAGGTCCCCTAGAGGGCCACGAGCAGTACTTC. This codes for CASSLVGPLEGHEQYF.

J is TRBJ1-3 and V is TRBV18; no firm D call. Germline loops: CDR1 KGHSH, CDR2 LQKENI. CDR3 length: 16 residues. V was cut by 3 bases and J by 0 bases, with 12 bases left in between. The CDR3 protein is CASSPDIRRSGNTIYF. The CDR3 DNA sequence: TGTGCCAGCTCACCCGATATCAGGCGCTCTGGAAACACCATATATTTT.

The chain has TRBV3-1 (or the pseudogene TRBV3-2) and TRBJ2-1; 10 nucleotides agree with TRBD2. With V trimmed by 0 bases and J by 15 bases, 5 bases remained unmatched. CDR1 is LGHDT and CDR2 is YNNKEL in the germline V gene (reference sequence). This CDR3 has 13 amino acids. CDR3 DNA: TGTGCCAGCAGCCAAGATATTAGCGGGAGGCGGTTCTTC. Its translation: CASSQDISGRRFF.

The V gene is TRBV28, the J gene TRBJ1-2; 9 positions agree with TRBD1. This CDR3 contains 12 residues. The germline CDR1 and CDR2 sequences are MDHEN and SYDVKM. J gave up 4 bases and V 8 bases, and 2 bases lay outside the gene matches. The CDR3 nucleotides read TGTGCCAGCCTGGGACAGGGCTATGGCTACACCTTC. As protein: CASLGQGYGYTF.

The chain uses TRBV2 and TRBJ1-1, with D hard to call. The V end lost 9 bases, the J end lost 7 bases, and 15 bases lay between the germline ends. Germline assignment: CDR1 SNHLY and CDR2 FYNNEI. CDR3 length: 12 residues. The DNA for the CDR3 is TGTGCCAGGATAAAGGTAGCTTTTGAAGCTTTCTTT. Its protein is CARIKVAFEAFF.

About this clone: The junction and the germline gene differ at one end; a read error may be behind it. The chain couples TRBV10-3 to TRBJ1-6; TRBD1 agrees at 8 bases. The germline V gene encodes CDR1 ENHRY and CDR2 SYGVKD. The CDR3 has 15 residues. The CDR3 here is CAITEDRVNNSPLHF. The CDR3 DNA sequence: TGTGCCATCACTGAGGACAGGGTGAATAATTCACCCCTCCACTTT.

This chain joins TRBV19 and TRBJ1-2, with TRBD1 as a possible D gene (5 bases). The CDR3 is made up of 15 amino acids. The ends were cut back, 4 bases at V and 2 bases at J, with 14 bases in the middle. Germline CDR1 is LNHDA and CDR2 is SQIVND (reference sequence). The CDR3 DNA reads TGTGCCAGTAGTACCTCGGGGGGGACGAACTATGGCTACACCTTC. Its protein product is CASSTSGGTNYGYTF.

This clone was recorded once. The chain uses TRBV2 and TRBJ1-1; D gene unclear. The CDR3 loop spans 15 amino acids. Trimming left V 2 bases short and J 3 bases short, with 13 bases between. CDR1 SNHLY and CDR2 FYNNEI come from the germline V gene. The CDR3 protein is CASSESRRVYTEAFF. The CDR3, as DNA: TGTGCCAGCAGTGAATCTCGGAGGGTGTACACTGAAGCTTTCTTT.

This sequence joins TRBV19 and TRBJ1-2, with a weak D call TRBD1 (5 bases). The ends were cut back, 6 bases at V and 6 bases at J, with 11 bases in the middle. Germline V gene sequence: CDR1 LNHDA, CDR2 SQIVND (reference sequence). CDR3 length equals 12 residues. CDR3 nucleotide sequence: TGTGCCAGTAGAGCCCCGGGGGATGGCTACACCTTC. Protein sequence: CASRAPGDGYTF.

The chain employs TRBV29-1 and TRBJ2-7, with TRBD1 matching over 9 bases. V shed 7 bases, J shed 4 bases, and the junction held 5 bases outside the gene matches. The CDR3 runs to 12 residues. The germline gives CDR1 SQVTM, CDR2 ANQGSEA. CDR3 coding DNA: TGCAGCGCCCGGGACAGGGTTTACGAGCAGTACTTC. Amino acid sequence: CSARDRVYEQYF.

The chain uses TRBV12-2 and TRBJ1-2; the table's D call of TRBD1 was not tested on the DNA. TRBV12-2 is a pseudogene locus. There are 20 residues in the CDR3. Written as DNA, the CDR3 is TGTGCAAGTCGCAAACGAGGGGACTCGGATAAGACAGGGCAAGACTATGGCTACACCTTC. This encodes CASRKRGDSDKTGQDYGYTF.